This T cell receptor (beta chain) was profiled in a study of neurological immune-mediated disorders. Germline V gives CDR1 LGHNA, CDR2 YSLEER. This CDR3 spans 14 amino acids. V lost 1 base and J 1 base, leaving 8 bases between the germline ends. This clonotype was counted ten times or more. TCRdb fed the 5' RACE reads into MiXCR, producing one record per CDR3 protein. The profile shows 40,000 to 50,000 distinct CDR3 sequences, 2% to 3% of them singletons. The rearrangement joins TRBV4-3 to TRBJ2-7, with D hard to call. The TCR sequence derives from a man aged 25 to 45 with multiple sclerosis. The specimen was PBMCs. CDR3: CASSQGGSSYEQYF. The CDR3 coding sequence is TGCGCCAGCAGCCAAGGCGGCAGTTCCTACGAGCAGTACTTC.